The present TCR beta chain was sequenced within a study of shared clonotypes between healthy human individuals. Study results and caveats: Around 4.7% of naive CD4 clonotypes were shared across a few donors. Larger estimated richness was generally recorded for naive subsets relative to memory subsets. In this cohort, only blood was sampled, and tissue repertoires likely differ.

This clone was counted a single time. Its specificity is unknown. Naive CD8 isolation took CD45RO-negative cells positively selected for CCR7 and excluded terminally differentiated effector memory CD45RA+ cells. CDR1 LGHNA and CDR2 YSLEER come from the germline V gene. V lost 2 bases to trimming and J lost 5 bases; unmatched junction nucleotides: 7. The CDR3 contains 15 residues. Sequencing was at deep level. TCRdb's copy holds only in-frame clones and misses some; the assay was immunoSEQ multiplex PCR. The sample has about 2.2 million clones, about 92% seen once; the top ten hold about 1.5%. The sequence was obtained from a man between 18 and 29 years old in good health. Some clones in this sample may be carry-over from other donors' samples. Sequencing input: naive CD8+ T cells from PBMCs. The V call is TRBV4-3, the J call TRBJ2-5; TRBD2 agrees at 8 bases. CDR3 nucleotides: TGCGCCAGCAGCCAACCCGGGACTAGGGGGGAGACCCAGTACTTC. This encodes CASSQPGTRGETQYF.